The source of this T cell receptor (beta chain) is a study of T cells in localized non-small cell lung cancer (dated by TCRdb to about 2020). Study-wide context: The study examined T cell repertoires in roughly 240 patients with early-stage NSCLC and compared tumors with uninvolved tumor-adjacent lungs. The cohort consisted of approximately 240 treatment-naive NSCLC patients whose localized lung tumors had been resected. NSCLC patients had a mean age of roughly 69 years, and 129 were male and over 85 female.

At diagnosis, peripheral blood, uninvolved tumor-adjacent lung and tumor were collected and were preserved as a mix of fresh-frozen and FFPE material. Blood samples were analyzed as peripheral blood mononuclear cells for TCR repertoire profiling. The immunoSEQ Assay was used to sequence TCR beta CDR3 regions from DNA. Per the original workflow: To compute T cell density, TCR beta template counts were normalized to usable DNA, which was estimated by amplifying housekeeping genes. Richness was estimated with the preseqR package, extrapolating to 400,000 templates for PBMC samples and 120,000 templates for tissue samples. Clonality was defined as one minus Pielou's evenness. Tissue-enriched TCRs were identified by differential abundance testing using productive amino-acid clonotypes, minimum total count 5 and alpha 0.1. Repertoire overlap between compartments was quantified with the Jaccard Index and Morisita Overlap Index. GLIPH grouped TCR beta CDR3s together with public tetramer-defined viral CDR3s, and a viral motif had to include at least three viral sequences and also show V-gene enrichment. Sourced from immuneACCESS, this table was stored by TCRdb with only in-frame sequences that have V and J called. A share of the clones is absent; for the studies checked, an unresolved V gene accounts for under half, and the remainder has no known explanation. From that table come the V and J calls and clone size; the DNA was used to work out D and trimming. A total of 35,000 to 40,000 clones appear in this sample, approximately 89% of them only once. Together, the top ten hold less than 3.5% of the sample.

To note about this clone: The clone's antigen remains unknown. Qualities for individual bases were not recorded, and no much larger clone is one base off. The same CDR3 also results from other DNA sequences found in this sample.

The CDR3 sequence holds 16 residues, the cysteine and phenylalanine included. Kept here is only the CDR3 DNA, which spans 48 bases and is read in frame from base 1. CDR1 and CDR2 are drawn from the germline V gene (reference sequence): MNHEY, SMNVEV. Cut back by 0 bases and 0 bases, the V and J ends lie 12 bases apart. General study outcomes and caveats: A median of around 50 of the top 100 tumor clones turned up in the paired uninvolved adjacent lung, and about 28 of those clones also ranked among the top 100 of that same adjacent lung. The highest T cell clonality was observed in uninvolved tumor-adjacent lung, where clonality exceeded that of tumor, suggesting that antigenic responses were more focused in uninvolved tumor-adjacent lung. Because the study design was exploratory, TCR variables were selected using unadjusted p-values without false-discovery rate correction. Because multi-region tumor sequencing was not performed, intratumor heterogeneity could not be ruled out. Longer overall survival was associated with higher T cell density in blood, whereas shorter survival was associated with higher clonality in adjacent lung.

The material was peripheral blood, obtained before any cancer treatment. The chain couples TRBV27 to TRBJ2-7, and possibly TRBD1, on 5 matching bases. The sequence was collected from a woman aged 35-70 years with stage I lung adenocarcinoma. The CDR3 protein is CASSLSYGRASYEQYF. The DNA reads as follows: TGTGCCAGCAGTTTATCGTACGGCAGGGCCTCCTACGAGCAGTACTTC.